In its sample, the clone carrying this T cell receptor beta chain was seen many times. What it recognizes is unknown. RNA-based 3' RACE libraries used unique molecular identifiers. One entry per CDR3 protein, called by TCRdb with MiXCR from the 3' RACE reads. The table shows more than 85,000 distinct CDR3 sequences, with 6% to 8.5% occurring only once. Trimming cost V 7 bases and J 0 bases; bases outside gene matches: 5. This CDR3 is built from 14 residues. Treatment here: PENTA 11 planned treatment interruption arm or continuous ART arm. At least 24 weeks of at least three-drug ART, in children 2 to 15 years. This specimen comes from a study of HIV-infected children after antiretroviral therapy interruption. Study context: Children were on planned treatment interruption or continuous treatment. Interruption-arm sampling covered weeks 0, 12, interruption end (24 or 48), and about 3 years post-study. Whole-study results and caveats: The Gini coefficient of naive CD4+ repertoires rose, returning to baseline by 3 years.

The rearrangement links TRBV12-3 or TRBV12-4 to TRBJ1-1, with 7 nucleotides matching TRBD1. The clonotype comes from a pool of human donors with HIV. The sample in question was CD45RA+ CD4+ T cells from PBMCs, pooled from several time points, obtained from a donor given antiretroviral therapy, either interrupted or continuous. Subset given: naive CD4+ CD45RA+ CD45RO- T cells. The CDR3 DNA follows: TGTGCCAGCAAGGGACAGCTCATGAACACTGAAGCTTTCTTT. Encoded protein: CASKGQLMNTEAFF.